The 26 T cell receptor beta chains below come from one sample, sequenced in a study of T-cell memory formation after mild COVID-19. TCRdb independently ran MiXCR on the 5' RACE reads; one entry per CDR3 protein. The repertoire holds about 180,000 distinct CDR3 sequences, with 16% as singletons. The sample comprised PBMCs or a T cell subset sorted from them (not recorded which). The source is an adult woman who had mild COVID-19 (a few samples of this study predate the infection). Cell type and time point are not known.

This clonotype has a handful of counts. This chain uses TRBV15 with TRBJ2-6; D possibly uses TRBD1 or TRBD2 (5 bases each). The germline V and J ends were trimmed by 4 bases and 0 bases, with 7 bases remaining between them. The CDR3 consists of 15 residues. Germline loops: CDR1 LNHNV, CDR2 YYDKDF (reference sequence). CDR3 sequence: CATSTRGSGANVLTF. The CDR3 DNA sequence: TGTGCCACCAGCACGAGGGGCTCTGGGGCCAACGTCCTGACTTTC.

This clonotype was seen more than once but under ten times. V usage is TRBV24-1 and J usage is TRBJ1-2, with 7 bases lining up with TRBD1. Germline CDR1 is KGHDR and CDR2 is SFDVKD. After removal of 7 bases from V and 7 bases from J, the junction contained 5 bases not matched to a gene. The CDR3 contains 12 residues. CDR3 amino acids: CATSGQDRGYTF. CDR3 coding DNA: TGTGCCACCAGCGGACAGGATCGTGGCTACACCTTC.

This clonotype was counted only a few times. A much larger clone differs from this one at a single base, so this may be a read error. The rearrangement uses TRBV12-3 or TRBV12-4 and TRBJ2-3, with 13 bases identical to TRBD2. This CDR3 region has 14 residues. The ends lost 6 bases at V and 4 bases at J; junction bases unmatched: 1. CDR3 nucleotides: TGTGCCAGCAGACTAGCGGGGGGGCCAGATACGCAGTATTTT. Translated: CASRLAGGPDTQYF.

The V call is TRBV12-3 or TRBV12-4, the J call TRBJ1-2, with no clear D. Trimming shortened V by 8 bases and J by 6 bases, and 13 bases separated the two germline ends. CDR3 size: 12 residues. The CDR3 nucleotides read TGTGCCAGCTCACCCCTGGGTAATGGCTACACCTTC. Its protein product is CASSPLGNGYTF.

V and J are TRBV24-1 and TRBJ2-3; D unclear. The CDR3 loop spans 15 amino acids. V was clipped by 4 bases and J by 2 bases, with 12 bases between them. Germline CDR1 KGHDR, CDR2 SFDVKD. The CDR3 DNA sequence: TGTGCCACCAGTGAGGGTAGACCGTTCACAGATACGCAGTATTTT. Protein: CATSEGRPFTDTQYF.

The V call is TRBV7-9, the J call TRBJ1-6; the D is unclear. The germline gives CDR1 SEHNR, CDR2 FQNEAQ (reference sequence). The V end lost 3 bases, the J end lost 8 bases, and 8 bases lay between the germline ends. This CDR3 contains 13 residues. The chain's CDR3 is CASSFEGDSPLHF. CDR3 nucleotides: TGTGCCAGCAGCTTTGAGGGTGATTCACCCCTCCACTTT.

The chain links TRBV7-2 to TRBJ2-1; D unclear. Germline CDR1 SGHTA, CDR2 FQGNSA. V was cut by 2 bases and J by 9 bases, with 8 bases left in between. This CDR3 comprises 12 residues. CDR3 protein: CASSLTLFEQFF. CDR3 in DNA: TGTGCCAGCAGCTTAACCTTGTTTGAGCAGTTCTTC.

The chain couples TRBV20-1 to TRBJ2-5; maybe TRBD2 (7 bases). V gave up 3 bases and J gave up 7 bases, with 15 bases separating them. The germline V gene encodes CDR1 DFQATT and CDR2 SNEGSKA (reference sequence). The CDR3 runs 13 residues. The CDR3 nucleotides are TGCAGTGCTAGTGCGGGGGCCCACATGACCCAGTACTTC. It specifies CSASAGAHMTQYF.

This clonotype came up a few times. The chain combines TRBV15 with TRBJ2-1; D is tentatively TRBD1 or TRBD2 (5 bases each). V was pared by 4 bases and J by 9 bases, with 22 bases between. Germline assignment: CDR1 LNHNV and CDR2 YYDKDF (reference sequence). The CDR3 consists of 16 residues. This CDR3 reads CATSTLAGAPGSEQFF. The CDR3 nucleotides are TGTGCCACCAGCACGTTGGCTGGGGCCCCGGGGAGTGAGCAGTTCTTC. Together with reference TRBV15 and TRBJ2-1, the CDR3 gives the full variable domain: DAMVIQNPRYQVTQFGKPVTLSCSQTLNHNVMYWYQQKSSQAPKLLFHYYDKDFNNEADTPDNFQSRRPNTSFCFLDIRSPGLGDTAMYLCATSTLAGAPGSEQFFGPGTRLTVL.

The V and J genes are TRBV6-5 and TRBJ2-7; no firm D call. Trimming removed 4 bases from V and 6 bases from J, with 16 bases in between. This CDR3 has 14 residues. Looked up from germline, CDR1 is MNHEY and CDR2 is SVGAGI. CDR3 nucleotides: TGTGCCAGCAGTTCCTCGGCTCGTCCCCGCGAGCAGTACTTC. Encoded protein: CASSSSARPREQYF.

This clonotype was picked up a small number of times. This chain's CDR3 is CASSSGLRTSYGELFF. CDR3 bases: TGTGCCAGCAGCTCAGGGCTACGGACAAGCTACGGGGAGCTGTTTTTT. The chain combines TRBV7-2 with TRBJ2-2, with D tentatively TRBD1 (5 bases). Trimming pared 4 bases from V and 7 bases from J, leaving 19 bases between. The CDR3 extends over 16 amino acids. The germline V gene has CDR1 SGHTA and CDR2 FQGNSA.

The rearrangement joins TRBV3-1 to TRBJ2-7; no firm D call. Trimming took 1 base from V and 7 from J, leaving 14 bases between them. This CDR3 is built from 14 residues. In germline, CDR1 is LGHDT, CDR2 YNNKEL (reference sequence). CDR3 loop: CASSQVTSSGEQYF. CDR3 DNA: TGTGCCAGCAGCCAAGTGACCTCTTCCGGGGAGCAGTACTTC.

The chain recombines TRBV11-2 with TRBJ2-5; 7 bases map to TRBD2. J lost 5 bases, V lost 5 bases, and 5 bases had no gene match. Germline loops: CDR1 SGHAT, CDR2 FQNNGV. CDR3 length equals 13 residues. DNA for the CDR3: TGTGCCAGCAGCGGCGGACTAGGGGAGACCCAGTACTTC. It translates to CASSGGLGETQYF.

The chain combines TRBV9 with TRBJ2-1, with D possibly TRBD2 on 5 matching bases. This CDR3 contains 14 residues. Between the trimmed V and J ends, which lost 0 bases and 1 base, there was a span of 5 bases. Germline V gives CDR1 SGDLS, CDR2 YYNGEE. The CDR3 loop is CASSVAGSYNEQFF. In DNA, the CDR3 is TGTGCCAGCAGCGTAGCGGGGTCCTACAATGAGCAGTTCTTC.

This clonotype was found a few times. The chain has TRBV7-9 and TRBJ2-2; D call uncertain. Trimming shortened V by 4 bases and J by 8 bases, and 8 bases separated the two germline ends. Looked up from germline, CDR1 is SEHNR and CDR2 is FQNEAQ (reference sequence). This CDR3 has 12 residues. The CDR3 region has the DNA TGTGCCAGCAGCTCTACTCTTGGGGAGCTGTTTTTT. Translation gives CASSSTLGELFF.

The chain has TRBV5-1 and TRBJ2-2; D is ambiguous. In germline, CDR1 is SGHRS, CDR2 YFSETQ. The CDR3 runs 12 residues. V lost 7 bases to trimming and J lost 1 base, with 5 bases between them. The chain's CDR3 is CASWENTGELFF. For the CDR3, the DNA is TGCGCCAGCTGGGAGAACACCGGGGAGCTGTTTTTT.

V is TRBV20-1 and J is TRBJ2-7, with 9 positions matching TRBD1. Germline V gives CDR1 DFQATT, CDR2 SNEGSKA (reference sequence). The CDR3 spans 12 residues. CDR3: CSGGQGIYEQYF. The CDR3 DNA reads TGCAGCGGGGGACAGGGTATTTACGAGCAGTACTTC.

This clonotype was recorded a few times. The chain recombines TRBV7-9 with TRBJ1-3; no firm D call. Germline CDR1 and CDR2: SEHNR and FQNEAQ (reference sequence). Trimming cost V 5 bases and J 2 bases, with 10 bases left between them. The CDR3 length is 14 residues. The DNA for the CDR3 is TGTGCCAGCAGCCGCGGAGGAACTGGAAACACCATATATTTT. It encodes CASSRGGTGNTIYF.

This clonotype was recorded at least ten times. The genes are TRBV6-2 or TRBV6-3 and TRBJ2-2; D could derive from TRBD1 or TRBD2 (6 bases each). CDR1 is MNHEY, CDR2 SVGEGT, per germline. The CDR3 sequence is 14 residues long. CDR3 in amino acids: CAAGSGANTGELFF. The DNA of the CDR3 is TGTGCAGCAGGTTCGGGGGCCAACACCGGGGAGCTGTTTTTT.

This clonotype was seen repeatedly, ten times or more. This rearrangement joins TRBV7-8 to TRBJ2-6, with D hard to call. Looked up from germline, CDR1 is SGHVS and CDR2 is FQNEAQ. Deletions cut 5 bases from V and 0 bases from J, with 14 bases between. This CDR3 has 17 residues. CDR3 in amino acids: CASSKRVAVSGANVLTF. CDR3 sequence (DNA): TGTGCCAGCAGCAAGAGAGTCGCCGTCTCTGGGGCCAACGTCCTGACTTTC.

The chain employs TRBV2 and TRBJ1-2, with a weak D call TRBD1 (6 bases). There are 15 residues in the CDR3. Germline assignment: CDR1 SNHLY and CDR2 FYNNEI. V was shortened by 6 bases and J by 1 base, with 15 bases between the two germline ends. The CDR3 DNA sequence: TGTGCCAGCAGAGAATTCCAGGGGTATAACTATGGCTACACCTTC. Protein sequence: CASREFQGYNYGYTF.

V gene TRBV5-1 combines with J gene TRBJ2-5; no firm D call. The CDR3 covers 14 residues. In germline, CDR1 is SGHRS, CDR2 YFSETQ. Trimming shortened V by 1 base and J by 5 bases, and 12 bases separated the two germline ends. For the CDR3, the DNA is TGCGCCAGCAGCTTGAAAGACCTTGGGGAGACCCAGTACTTC. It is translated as CASSLKDLGETQYF. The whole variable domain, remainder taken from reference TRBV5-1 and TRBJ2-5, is KAGVTQTPRYLIKTRGQQVTLSCSPISGHRSVSWYQQTPGQGLQFLFEYFSETQRNKGNFPGRFSGRQFSNSRSEMNVSTLELGDSALYLCASSLKDLGETQYFGPGTRLLVL.

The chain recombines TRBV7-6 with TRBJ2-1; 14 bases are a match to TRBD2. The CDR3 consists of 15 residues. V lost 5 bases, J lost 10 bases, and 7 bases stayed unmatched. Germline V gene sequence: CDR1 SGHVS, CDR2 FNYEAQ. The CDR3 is CASSPWTSGGKEQFF. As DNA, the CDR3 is TGTGCCAGCAGCCCATGGACTAGCGGGGGGAAAGAGCAGTTCTTC.

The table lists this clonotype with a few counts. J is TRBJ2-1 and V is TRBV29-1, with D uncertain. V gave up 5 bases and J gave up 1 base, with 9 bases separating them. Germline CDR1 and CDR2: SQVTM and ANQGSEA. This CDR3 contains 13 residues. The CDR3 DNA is TGCAGCGTTTCGACTGGGTCCTACAATGAGCAGTTCTTC. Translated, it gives CSVSTGSYNEQFF.

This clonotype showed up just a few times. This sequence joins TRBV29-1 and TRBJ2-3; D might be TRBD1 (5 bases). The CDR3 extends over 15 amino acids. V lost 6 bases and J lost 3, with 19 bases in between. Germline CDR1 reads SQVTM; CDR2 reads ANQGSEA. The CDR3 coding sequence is TGCAGCGTAGCCTCCCAGGGTGTGGGGACAGATACGCAGTATTTT. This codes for CSVASQGVGTDTQYF.

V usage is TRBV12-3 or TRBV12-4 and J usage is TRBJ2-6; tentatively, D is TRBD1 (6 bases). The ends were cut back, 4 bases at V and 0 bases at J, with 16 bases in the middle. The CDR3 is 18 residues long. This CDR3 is CASSSVRGTYSGANVLTF. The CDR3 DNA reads TGTGCCAGCAGTTCGGTCAGGGGTACTTACTCTGGGGCCAACGTCCTGACTTTC.